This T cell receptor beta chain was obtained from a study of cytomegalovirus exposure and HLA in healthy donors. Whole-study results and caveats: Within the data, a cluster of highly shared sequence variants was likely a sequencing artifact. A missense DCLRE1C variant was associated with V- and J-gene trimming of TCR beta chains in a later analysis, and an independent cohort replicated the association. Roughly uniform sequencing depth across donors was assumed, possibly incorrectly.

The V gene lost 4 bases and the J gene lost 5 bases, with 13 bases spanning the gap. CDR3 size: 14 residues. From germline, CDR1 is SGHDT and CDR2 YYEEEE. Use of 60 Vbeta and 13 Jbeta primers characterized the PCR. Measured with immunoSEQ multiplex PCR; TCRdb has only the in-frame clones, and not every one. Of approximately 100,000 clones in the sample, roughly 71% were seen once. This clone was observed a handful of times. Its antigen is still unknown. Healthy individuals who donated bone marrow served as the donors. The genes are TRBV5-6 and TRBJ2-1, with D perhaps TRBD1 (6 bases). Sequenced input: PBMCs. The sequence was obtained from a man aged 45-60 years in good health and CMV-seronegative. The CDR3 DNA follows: TGTGCCAGCAGCCCGCCGGACAGCAACAATGAGCAGTTCTTC. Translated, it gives CASSPPDSNNEQFF.